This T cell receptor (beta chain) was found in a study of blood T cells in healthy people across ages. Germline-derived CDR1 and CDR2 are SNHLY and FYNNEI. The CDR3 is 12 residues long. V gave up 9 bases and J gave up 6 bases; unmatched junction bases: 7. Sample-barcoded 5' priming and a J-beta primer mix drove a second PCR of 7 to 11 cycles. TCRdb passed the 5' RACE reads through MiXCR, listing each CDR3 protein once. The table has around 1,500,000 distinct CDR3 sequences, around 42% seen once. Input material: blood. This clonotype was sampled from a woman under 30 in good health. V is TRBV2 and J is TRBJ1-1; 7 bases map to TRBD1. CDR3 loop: CASTDRDAEAFF. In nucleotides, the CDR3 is TGTGCCAGTACCGACAGGGACGCTGAAGCTTTCTTT.